What follows describes a single T cell receptor beta chain. This clonotype was detected ten times or more. The antigen it binds to is not known. No much larger clone exists at a distance of one base, and base qualities are not known. This record belongs to a study of regulatory T cells in long-lasting Graves disease (dated by TCRdb to about 2021). Looking at the study overall: In the newly diagnosed Graves' disease group, patients had been taking antithyroid drugs for less than 3 months. Patients with persistent Graves' disease were compared with patients with newly diagnosed Graves' disease using TCR sequencing and RNA sequencing of peripheral blood. The study took place in China and was registered as a clinical trial. TCR sequencing covered around 13 persistent and around 20 newly diagnosed Graves' disease patients, 33 samples in total. What the study reported, not specific to this receptor: Sequencing and analysis were restricted to the TCR beta chain. TRBV28, TRBJ1-2 and TRBJ2-5 were preferentially used in persistent disease, while TRBV20-1 and TRBJ2-1 were favored in newly diagnosed disease. Patients with persistent disease shared more public clonotypes (approximately 2,500) than newly diagnosed patients did (approximately 990). The small sample size was acknowledged by the authors as a limitation that may reduce accuracy. Compared with newly diagnosed patients, persistent Graves' disease patients had lower TCR Shannon entropy and fewer highly expanded clones, which suggests clonal expansion. Only peripheral blood was studied, because thyroid tissue, the primary lesion, was inaccessible.

V was cut back by 0 bases and J by 1 base, leaving a gap of 9 bases between them. The germline V gene provides CDR1 LGHNT and CDR2 FRNRAP. The CDR3 numbers 15 residues from cysteine through phenylalanine. Of the read, only the CDR3 DNA is kept; its 45 bases are in frame from base 1. The time point label on this specimen signifies: newly diagnosed GD, antithyroid drugs for less than 3 months. RNA was extracted from PBMCs in TRIzol for both TCR sequencing and RNA sequencing. Graves' disease was diagnosed according to American Thyroid Association guidelines. Patients were recruited from an endocrinology department in Xi'an, China. Each patient gave 8.5 to 9.5 milliliters of peripheral blood, collected in an EDTA anticoagulant tube. Ficoll Paque Plus density gradient separation was used to isolate PBMCs, and no additional T cell sorting was done. An Agilent 2100 Bioanalyzer and agarose gel were used to check RNA quality, and a NanoDrop 2000 was used to measure RNA concentration.

The library was generated by multiplex PCR. The sample was run on an Illumina HiSeq 4000. iRepertoire HTBI primers and Arm-PCR amplification of CDR3 regions were used to construct TCR beta libraries. PCR products were gel purified before sequencing. As for the authors' bioinformatics: Gene usage analysis of CDR3 amino acid clonotypes used the 60 to 75 TRBV and around 13 TRBJ segments found across samples. COPE and FqMerger were used to merge filtered high-quality paired reads into contigs. Contigs were aligned with BLAST to IMGT TRBV, TRBD and TRBJ reference genes, and CDR3 was defined per IMGT. Any clonotype with a frequency above 0.1% was classified as a highly expanded clone. Shannon entropy was used to measure repertoire diversity, and the Gini coefficient was used to measure V-J evenness. A clonotype found in more than one individual was treated as public. Through fastp at Q25 and MiXCR, TCRdb rebuilt clones from the public reads, retaining in-frame beta chains. Here each entry gathers all rows of one CDR3 protein and keeps the most common genes and DNA. What appears here as the V and J calls and clone size reflects TCRdb's work, not the paper's. For this sample there are under 300,000 distinct CDR3 sequences; 20% to 25% appear just once. 11% to 15% of the sample comes from the top ten.

This chain joins TRBV12-5 to TRBJ1-1, with a weak D call of TRBD1 (5 bases match). The sample was peripheral blood mononuclear cells (PBMCs), taken at new diagnosis, from a patient treated with antithyroid drugs. This receptor was taken from a female donor with Graves disease. The nucleotide sequence reads as follows: TGTGCTAGTGGTTTGGTGGCAGGGCGGAACACTGAAGCTTTCTTT. Its translation is CASGLVAGRNTEAFF. Reference TRBV12-5 and TRBJ1-1 proteins supply the regions before and after the CDR3; the full variable domain is: DARVTQTPRHKVTEMGQEVTMRCQPILGHNTVFWYRQTMMQGLELLAYFRNRAPLDDSGMPKDRFSAEMPDATLATLKIQPSEPRDSAVYFCASGLVAGRNTEAFFGQGTRLTVV.